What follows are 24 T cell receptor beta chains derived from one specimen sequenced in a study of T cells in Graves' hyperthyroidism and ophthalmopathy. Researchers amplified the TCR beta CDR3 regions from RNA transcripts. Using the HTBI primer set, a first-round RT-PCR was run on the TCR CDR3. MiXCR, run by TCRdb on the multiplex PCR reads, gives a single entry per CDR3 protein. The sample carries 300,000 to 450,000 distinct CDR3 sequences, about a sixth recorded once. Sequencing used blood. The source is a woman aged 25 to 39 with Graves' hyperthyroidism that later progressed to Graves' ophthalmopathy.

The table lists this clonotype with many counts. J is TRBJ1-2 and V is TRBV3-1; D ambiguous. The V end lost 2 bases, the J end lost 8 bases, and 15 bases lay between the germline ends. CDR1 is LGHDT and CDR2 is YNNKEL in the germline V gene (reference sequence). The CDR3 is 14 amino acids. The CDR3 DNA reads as TGTGCCAGCAGCCAATCGTCTCGGGAAGGGGGCTACACCTTC. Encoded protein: CASSQSSREGGYTF.

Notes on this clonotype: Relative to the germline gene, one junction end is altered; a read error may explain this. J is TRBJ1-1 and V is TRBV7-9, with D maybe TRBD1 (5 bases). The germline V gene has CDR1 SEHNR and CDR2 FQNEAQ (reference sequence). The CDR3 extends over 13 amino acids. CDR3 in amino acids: CASLPDSTPEASF. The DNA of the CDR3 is TGTGCCAGCCTGCCCGACAGCACCCCTGAAGCTTCCTTT.

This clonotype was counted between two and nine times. The CDR3 DNA is TGCGCCAGCAGCTTCCCGAGACAAGTCATGAACACTGAAGCTTTCTTT. Encoded protein: CASSFPRQVMNTEAFF. The rearrangement links TRBV5-1 to TRBJ1-1; D call uncertain. Germline CDR1 and CDR2: SGHRS and YFSETQ. This CDR3 spans 16 amino acids. The V gene lost 2 bases and the J gene lost 0 bases, with 14 bases spanning the gap.

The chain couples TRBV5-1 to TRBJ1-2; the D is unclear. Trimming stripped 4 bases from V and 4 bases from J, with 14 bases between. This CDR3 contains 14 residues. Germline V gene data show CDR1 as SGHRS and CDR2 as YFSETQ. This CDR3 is CASSLGLEVYGYTF. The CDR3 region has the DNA TGCGCCAGCAGCCTAGGGTTAGAGGTCTATGGCTACACCTTC.

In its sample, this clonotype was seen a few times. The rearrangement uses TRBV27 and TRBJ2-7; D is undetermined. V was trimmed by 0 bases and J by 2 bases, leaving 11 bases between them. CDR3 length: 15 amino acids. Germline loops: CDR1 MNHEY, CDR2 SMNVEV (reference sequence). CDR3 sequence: CASSLSVGSAYEQYF. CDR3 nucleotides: TGTGCCAGCAGTTTATCAGTTGGCTCAGCCTACGAGCAGTACTTC.

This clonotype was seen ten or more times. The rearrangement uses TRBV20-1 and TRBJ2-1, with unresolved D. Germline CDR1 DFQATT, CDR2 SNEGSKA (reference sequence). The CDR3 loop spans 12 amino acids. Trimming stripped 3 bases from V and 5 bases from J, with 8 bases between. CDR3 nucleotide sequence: TGCAGTGCTAGCGGGCGCCACAATGAGCAGTTCTTC. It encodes CSASGRHNEQFF.

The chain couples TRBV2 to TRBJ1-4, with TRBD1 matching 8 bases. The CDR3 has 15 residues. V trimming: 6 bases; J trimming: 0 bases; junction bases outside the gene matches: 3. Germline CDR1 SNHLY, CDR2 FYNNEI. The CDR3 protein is CASRGTGSTNEKLFF. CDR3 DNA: TGTGCCAGCAGGGGGACAGGTTCAACTAATGAAAAACTGTTTTTT.

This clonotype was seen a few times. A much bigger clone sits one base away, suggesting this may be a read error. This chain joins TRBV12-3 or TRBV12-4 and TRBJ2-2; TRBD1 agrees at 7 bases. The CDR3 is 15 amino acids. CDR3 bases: TGTGCCAGCAGTTCCGGCAGGGGGAACACCGGGGAGCTGCTTTTT. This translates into CASSSGRGNTGELLF.

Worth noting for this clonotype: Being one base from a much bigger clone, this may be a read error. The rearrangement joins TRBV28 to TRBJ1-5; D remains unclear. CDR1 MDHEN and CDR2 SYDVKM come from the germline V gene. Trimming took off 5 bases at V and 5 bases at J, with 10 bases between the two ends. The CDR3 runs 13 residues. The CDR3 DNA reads TGTGCCAGCAGTGAAGTGGGGTATCAGCCCCAGCATTTT. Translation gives CASSEVGYQPQHF.

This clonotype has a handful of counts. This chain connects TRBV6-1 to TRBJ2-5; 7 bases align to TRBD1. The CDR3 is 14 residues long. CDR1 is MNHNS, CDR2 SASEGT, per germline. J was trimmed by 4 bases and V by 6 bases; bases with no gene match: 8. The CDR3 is CASRRQGMSETQYF. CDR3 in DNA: TGTGCCAGCAGAAGACAGGGAATGTCAGAGACCCAGTACTTC.

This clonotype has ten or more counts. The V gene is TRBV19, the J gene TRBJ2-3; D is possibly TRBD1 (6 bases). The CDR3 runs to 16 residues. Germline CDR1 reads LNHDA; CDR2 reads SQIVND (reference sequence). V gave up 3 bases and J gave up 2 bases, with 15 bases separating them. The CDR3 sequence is CASSILGARATDTQYF. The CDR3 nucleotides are TGTGCCAGTAGTATCTTGGGGGCGAGAGCCACAGATACGCAGTATTTT.

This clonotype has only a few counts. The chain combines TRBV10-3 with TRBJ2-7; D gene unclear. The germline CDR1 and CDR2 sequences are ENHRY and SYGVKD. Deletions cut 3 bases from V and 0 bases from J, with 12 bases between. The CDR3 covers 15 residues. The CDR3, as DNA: TGTGCCATCAGTGACCGGGCCTCGAGCTCCTACGAGCAGTACTTC. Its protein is CAISDRASSSYEQYF.

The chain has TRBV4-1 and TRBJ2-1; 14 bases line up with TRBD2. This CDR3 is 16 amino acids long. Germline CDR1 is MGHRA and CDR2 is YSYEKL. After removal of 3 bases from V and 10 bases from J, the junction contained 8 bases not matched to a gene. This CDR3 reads CASSHQKTSGGAEQFF. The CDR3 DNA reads TGCGCCAGCAGCCACCAAAAGACTAGCGGGGGGGCGGAGCAGTTCTTC.

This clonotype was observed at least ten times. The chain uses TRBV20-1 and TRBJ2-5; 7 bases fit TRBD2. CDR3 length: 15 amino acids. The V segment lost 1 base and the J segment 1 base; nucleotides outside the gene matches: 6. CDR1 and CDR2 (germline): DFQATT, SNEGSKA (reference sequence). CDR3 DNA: TGCAGTGCTAGAGTTTCTAGCGGCCTCCAAGAGACCCAGTACTTC. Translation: CSARVSSGLQETQYF.

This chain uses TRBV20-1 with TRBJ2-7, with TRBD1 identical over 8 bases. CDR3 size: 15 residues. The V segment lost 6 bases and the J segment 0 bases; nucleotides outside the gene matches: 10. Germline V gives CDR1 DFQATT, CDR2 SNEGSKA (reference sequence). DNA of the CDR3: TGCAGTGCCGAGGACAGGGCCCTACCCTCCTACGAGCAGTACTTC. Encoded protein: CSAEDRALPSYEQYF.

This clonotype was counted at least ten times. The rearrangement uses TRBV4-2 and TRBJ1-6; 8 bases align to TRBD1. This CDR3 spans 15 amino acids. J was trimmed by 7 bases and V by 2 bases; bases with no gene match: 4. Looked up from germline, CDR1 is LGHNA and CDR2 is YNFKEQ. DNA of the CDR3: TGTGCCAGCAGCCAACCCACAGGGGGAAATTCACCCCTCCACTTT. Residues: CASSQPTGGNSPLHF.

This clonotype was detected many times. The CDR3 nucleotides read TGTGCCAGCAGTTTAGGTGGCTCTGGGGCCAACGTCCTGACTTTC. This translates into CASSLGGSGANVLTF. The chain employs TRBV12-3 or TRBV12-4 and TRBJ2-6; D unclear. V lost 1 base, J lost 0 bases, and 4 bases lay in between. The CDR3 totals 15 residues.

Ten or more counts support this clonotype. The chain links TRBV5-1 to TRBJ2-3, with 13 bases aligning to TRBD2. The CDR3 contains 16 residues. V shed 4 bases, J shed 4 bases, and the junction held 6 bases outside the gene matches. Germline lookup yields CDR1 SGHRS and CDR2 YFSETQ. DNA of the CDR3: TGCGCCAGCAGCCTTGGACTAGCGGGGGATGCAGATACGCAGTATTTT. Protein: CASSLGLAGDADTQYF.

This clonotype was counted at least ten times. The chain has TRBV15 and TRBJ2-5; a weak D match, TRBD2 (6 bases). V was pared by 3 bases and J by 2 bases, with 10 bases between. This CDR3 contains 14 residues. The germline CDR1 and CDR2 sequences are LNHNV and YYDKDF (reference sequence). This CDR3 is CATSSGSTQETQYF. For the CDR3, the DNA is TGTGCCACCAGCAGCGGGAGCACACAAGAGACCCAGTACTTC.

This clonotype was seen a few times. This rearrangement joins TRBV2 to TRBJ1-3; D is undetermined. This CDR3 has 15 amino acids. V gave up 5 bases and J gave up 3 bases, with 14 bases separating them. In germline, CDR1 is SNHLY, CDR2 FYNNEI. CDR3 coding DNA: TGTGCCAGCAGTCAAATACAAAAATTTGGAAACACCATATATTTT. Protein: CASSQIQKFGNTIYF.

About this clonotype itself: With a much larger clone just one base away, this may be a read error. This CDR3 is CASNPVSSGDGYEQYF. Here the CDR3 DNA reads TGTGCCAGTAATCCCGTGTCTAGCGGGGACGGCTACGAGCAGTACTTC. The V call is TRBV19, the J call TRBJ2-7, with 9 bases identical to TRBD2. This CDR3 is 16 amino acids long. Unmatched junction bases numbered 13, after V lost 7 bases and J lost 3 bases. The germline CDR1 and CDR2 sequences are LNHDA and SQIVND (reference sequence). The variable domain in full, completed from reference TRBV19 and TRBJ2-7, reads DGGITQSPKYLFRKEGQNVTLSCEQNLNHDAMYWYRQDPGQGLRLIYYSQIVNDFQKGDIAEGYSVSREKKESFPLTVTSAQKNPTAFYLCASNPVSSGDGYEQYFGPGTRLTVT.

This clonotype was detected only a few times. The CDR3 protein is CASSLGRVLAKNIQYF. The DNA of the CDR3 is TGTGCCAGCAGCTTGGGGCGGGTTCTAGCCAAAAACATTCAGTACTTC. The V call is TRBV7-8, the J call TRBJ2-4; D tentatively fits TRBD1 or TRBD2 (5 bases each). The CDR3 contains 16 residues. The germline V and J ends were trimmed by 3 bases and 0 bases, with 12 bases remaining between them. In germline, CDR1 is SGHVS, CDR2 FQNEAQ. Based on the CDR3 plus reference TRBV7-8 and TRBJ2-4, the full variable domain is GAGVSQSPRYKVAKRGQDVALRCDPISGHVSLFWYQQALGQGPEFLTYFQNEAQLDKSGLPSDRFFAERPEGSVSTLKIQRTQQEDSAVYLCASSLGRVLAKNIQYFGAGTRLSVL.

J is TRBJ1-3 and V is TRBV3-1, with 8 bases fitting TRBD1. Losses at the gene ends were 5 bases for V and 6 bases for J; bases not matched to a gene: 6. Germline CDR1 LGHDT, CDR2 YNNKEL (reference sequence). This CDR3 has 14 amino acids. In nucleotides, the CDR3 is TGTGCCAGCAGCTGGGGACAGGATACAAACACCATATATTTT. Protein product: CASSWGQDTNTIYF.

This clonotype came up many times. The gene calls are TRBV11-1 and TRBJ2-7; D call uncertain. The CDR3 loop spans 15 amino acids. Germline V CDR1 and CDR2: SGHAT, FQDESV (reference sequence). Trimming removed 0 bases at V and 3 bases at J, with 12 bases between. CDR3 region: CASSLAPDGYYEQYF. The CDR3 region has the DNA TGTGCCAGCAGCTTAGCGCCCGACGGATACTACGAGCAGTACTTC.